These 4 T cell receptor beta chains originate from one sample sequenced in a study of vaccination effects on CD4 cells after COVID-19. It was after approximately 11 days of culture that CD4+ T cells were isolated. These receptors' antigens are unknown. Data came from immunoSEQ multiplex PCR; TCRdb stores just in-frame clones and leaves some out. Here the sample spans approximately 37,000 clones, about 70% being singletons. This specimen consisted of CD4+ T cells from PBMCs cultured without peptide, obtained before COVID-19 vaccination. Every receptor here comes from a human donor who received a COVID-19 vaccine.

This chain links TRBV19 with TRBJ2-7; a possible D gene is TRBD2 (5 bases). V was cut by 1 base and J by 2 bases, with 12 bases left in between. CDR1 and CDR2 from the germline V gene are LNHDA and SQIVND (reference sequence). The CDR3 totals 15 residues. CDR3 sequence reads: CASSIGGRGAYEQYF. In nucleotides, the CDR3 is TGTGCCAGTAGTATAGGTGGGAGAGGCGCCTACGAGCAGTACTTC.

J is TRBJ1-2 and V is TRBV6-1, with 7 bases fitting TRBD1. This CDR3 spans 14 amino acids. Germline CDR1 and CDR2: MNHNS and SASEGT. V was pared by 6 bases and J by 4 bases, with 8 bases of the junction left unmatched. CDR3 residues: CASSQTGLGYGYTF. DNA for the CDR3: TGTGCCAGCAGCCAGACAGGGTTGGGCTATGGCTACACCTTC.

The V and J genes are TRBV24-1 and TRBJ2-3, with D perhaps TRBD1 (5 bases). Germline CDR1 and CDR2: KGHDR and SFDVKD. V lost 1 base, J lost 1 base, and 11 bases lay in between. The CDR3 runs to 16 residues. CDR3 bases: TGTGCCACCAGTGATTTTAAGGGGTCGGGCACAGATACGCAGTATTTT. Its protein is CATSDFKGSGTDTQYF.

The chain recombines TRBV6-5 with TRBJ2-7; no reliable D call. CDR3 length equals 11 residues. Germline V lookup: CDR1 MNHEY, CDR2 SVGAGI. V was trimmed by 6 bases and J by 2 bases, leaving 5 bases between them. CDR3 nucleotides: TGTGCCAGCAGCGGCCCCTACGAGCAGTACTTC. Protein: CASSGPYEQYF.